This TCR beta chain was found in a study of TIL therapy for anti-PD-1-resistant metastatic lung cancer. Study-wide points: TIL cultures after expansion showed higher clonality and lower diversity than baseline tumor (median roughly 6.3% vs 31%). This highly selected cohort may not generalize to typical lung cancer patients.

The libraries were made with immunoSEQ v3. Profiling relied on immunoSEQ multiplex PCR, and the TCRdb table lists in-frame clones only, not all of them. The sample contains about 50,000 clones, 65% to 80% of which appear only once. Time point noted: pre-treatment sample, taken before nivolumab and TIL therapy. Tumor tissue came from excised metastases, mostly pleural nodules or supraclavicular lymph nodes. Enrollment ran from October 2017 to early 2020. About this clone: Its antigen is still unknown.

The sample consisted of tumor tissue, taken at baseline. The receptor was derived from a person between 25 and 80 years old with non-small cell lung cancer.

CDR3 amino acids: CASSQEQGVYYGYTF. Written as DNA, the CDR3 is TGCGCCAGCAGCCAAGAACAGGGGGTCTACTATGGCTACACCTTC. The V gene is TRBV4-1, the J gene TRBJ1-2, with TRBD1 identical over 8 bases. This CDR3 is built from 15 residues. V lost 0 bases and J lost 3; bases outside the gene matches: 3. Germline assignment: CDR1 MGHRA and CDR2 YSYEKL.